The 5 T cell receptor beta chains below come from one sample, sequenced in a study of blood T cell repertoires in COVID-19. Libraries were prepared by immunoSEQ multiplex PCR; TCRdb keeps only in-frame clonotypes and omits some of them. The table has approximately 310,000 clones, 75% to 90% seen once. Sequenced: PBMCs or T cells enriched from blood (not recorded which). The source is a young man who had recovered from COVID-19.

Worth noting for this clone: A read error may be the cause here, since a much bigger clone is one base away. Other nucleotide sequences in the sample specify the same CDR3. The genes are TRBV5-1 and TRBJ2-7; TRBD1 aligns across 7 bases. The CDR3 consists of 13 residues. Germline lookup yields CDR1 SGHRS and CDR2 YFSETQ. The V and J ends lost 1 base and 2 bases, in that order; junction bases with no gene match: 0. The chain's CDR3 is CASSLTGAYEQYF. For the CDR3, the DNA is TGCGCCAGCAGCTTGACAGGGGCCTACGAGCAGTACTTC.

The chain has TRBV4-3 and TRBJ2-1; TRBD2 agrees at 14 bases. V lost 7 bases, J lost 5 bases, and 7 bases stayed unmatched. The germline V gene encodes CDR1 LGHNA and CDR2 YSLEER. The CDR3 is 16 residues long. CDR3 nucleotides: TGCGCCAGCACCTCAGGACTAGCGGGGGGAAACAATGAGCAGTTCTTC. Its protein is CASTSGLAGGNNEQFF.

V gene TRBV30 combines with J gene TRBJ1-5; no reliable D call. Trimming took 0 bases from V and 4 from J, leaving 10 bases between them. CDR3 size: 14 residues. Germline CDR1 GTSNPN, CDR2 SVGIG (reference sequence). In DNA, the CDR3 is TGTGCCTGGAGTGTATTAGACGGGAATCAGCCCCAGCATTTT. The encoded protein is CAWSVLDGNQPQHF.

This clone was counted a few times. J is TRBJ2-7 and V is TRBV5-4; 9 bases map to TRBD2. Unmatched junction bases numbered 8, after V lost 4 bases and J lost 0 bases. The germline V gene encodes CDR1 SGHNT and CDR2 YYREEE (reference sequence). The CDR3 consists of 16 residues. The CDR3 region has the DNA TGTGCCAGCAGCCCTACTAGCGGGCCGCTCTCCTACGAGCAGTACTTC. It specifies CASSPTSGPLSYEQYF.

The rearrangement links TRBV27 to TRBJ1-2; 9 bases match TRBD1. CDR1 is MNHEY, CDR2 SMNVEV, per germline (reference sequence). The trim removed 3 bases at V and 7 bases at J, leaving 9 bases unmatched. This CDR3 is 15 amino acids long. The CDR3 DNA follows: TGTGCCAGCAGTTTCCAGAACAGGGGGCAGGGTGGCTACACCTTC. Its protein is CASSFQNRGQGGYTF.